This entry is about one T cell receptor beta chain. The sample originates from a study of blood T cell repertoires in COVID-19. As for the study in general: Researchers got acute and convalescent COVID-19 samples from the United States, Italy and Spain. Sources were T cells, B-cell-depleted T cells, or PBMCs; the material itself was cDNA or gDNA.

Original processing methods: For nucleated cells, counts were estimated from reference gene primer amplification. Sequenced by immunoSEQ multiplex PCR; TCRdb stores in-frame clones only, minus some. V and J calls and clone size are given by that table; D and trimming were obtained from the DNA. The table lists approximately 300,000 clones, 80% to 95% of them singletons. Seattle-derived patients entered the study during active infection and were followed longitudinally. Germline CDR1 SNHLY, CDR2 FYNNEI. J gave up 1 base and V 7 bases, and 6 bases lay outside the gene matches. The CDR3 is made up of 14 amino acids.

Input material: peripheral blood. The J gene is TRBJ1-2, the V gene TRBV2; 7 bases agree with TRBD1. The clonotype originates from a woman aged 30 to 39 with COVID-19, enrolled during active disease. This CDR3 is CASTLTGYNYGYTF. The DNA of the CDR3 is TGTGCCAGCACCCTGACAGGGTATAACTATGGCTACACCTTC.